One and the same sample provided the 23 T cell receptor beta chains below, sequenced in a study of memory CD4+ T cells and cytomegalovirus serostatus. Assay: immunoSEQ multiplex PCR; the TCRdb copy retains only in-frame clones and omits some. The table shows 45,000 to 70,000 clones, with approximately 77% occurring only once. Single viable CD3+CD4+CD8-CD45RO+ cells were sorted as the memory CD4+ T cells. Sequencing was carried out using memory CD4+ T cells from blood. The receptors stem from an adult in good health and CMV-seronegative. Some clones in this sample may be carry-over from other donors' samples.

J is TRBJ2-3 and V is TRBV7-3; D is undetermined. CDR1 SGHTA and CDR2 FQGTGA come from the germline V gene. Trimming stripped 0 bases from V and 3 bases from J, with 4 bases between. The CDR3 sequence is 13 residues long. As DNA, the CDR3 is TGTGCCAGCAGCTTAACGCCGACAGATACGCAGTATTTT. It codes for CASSLTPTDTQYF.

This rearrangement joins TRBV5-1 to TRBJ1-1; 7 nucleotides agree with TRBD1. This CDR3 spans 15 amino acids. Losses at the gene ends were 4 bases for V and 5 bases for J; bases not matched to a gene: 11. Germline-derived CDR1 and CDR2 are SGHRS and YFSETQ. The CDR3 DNA sequence: TGCGCCAGCAGCATTCAGACAGGGCGGGGGACTGAAGCTTTCTTT. This gives the protein CASSIQTGRGTEAFF.

This sequence joins TRBV5-4 and TRBJ2-7; D is perhaps TRBD1 or TRBD2 (7 bases each). Germline CDR1 reads SGHNT; CDR2 reads YYREEE (reference sequence). The CDR3 has 13 residues. Trimming removed 0 bases at V and 6 bases at J, with 10 bases between. The CDR3 spells CASSLARGGEQYF. The CDR3 coding sequence is TGTGCCAGCAGCTTGGCCAGGGGGGGCGAGCAGTACTTC.

This rearrangement joins TRBV7-9 to TRBJ1-1, with D possibly being TRBD1 (6 bases). Germline V lookup: CDR1 SEHNR, CDR2 FQNEAQ (reference sequence). V gave up 5 bases and J gave up 7 bases, with 11 bases separating them. The CDR3 totals 12 residues. The DNA of the CDR3 is TGTGCCAGCAGCCCAGGACAGAATGAAGCTTTCTTT. Amino acids: CASSPGQNEAFF. The full variable domain, in which reference TRBV7-9 and TRBJ1-1 provide the parts outside the CDR3, is DTGVSQNPRHKITKRGQNVTFRCDPISEHNRLYWYRQTLGQGPEFLTYFQNEAQLEKSRLLSDRFSAERPKGSFSTLEIQRTEQGDSAMYLCASSPGQNEAFFGQGTRLTVV.

The gene calls are TRBV25-1 and TRBJ2-7; 7 bases are a match to TRBD1. The V and J ends lost 6 bases and 2 bases, in that order; junction bases with no gene match: 4. The V gene's germline CDR1 is MGHDK and CDR2 SYGVNS. The CDR3 length is 13 residues. CDR3 sequence (DNA): TGTGCCAGCAGGCAGGGGGTAACCTACGAGCAGTACTTC. Translation: CASRQGVTYEQYF.

This rearrangement joins TRBV28 to TRBJ2-4; the D gene is possibly TRBD2 (7 bases). CDR1 is MDHEN, CDR2 SYDVKM, per germline. This CDR3 has 14 amino acids. Between the trimmed V and J ends, which lost 5 bases and 8 bases, there was a span of 16 bases. CDR3 protein: CASSQGGGTDIQYF. Written as DNA, the CDR3 is TGTGCCAGCAGTCAAGGGGGGGGGACCGACATTCAGTACTTC.

This clone is a singleton in its sample. The chain couples TRBV28 to TRBJ2-3; D remains unclear. The germline V gene has CDR1 MDHEN and CDR2 SYDVKM. The CDR3 runs to 16 residues. Trimming shortened V by 6 bases and J by 1 base, and 17 bases separated the two germline ends. CDR3 sequence: CASRNSEAFGTDTQYF. CDR3 DNA sequence: TGTGCCAGCAGAAATTCTGAGGCCTTTGGCACAGATACGCAGTATTTT.

The rearrangement uses TRBV5-1 and TRBJ2-5; 8 nucleotides agree with TRBD2. CDR1 is SGHRS, CDR2 YFSETQ, per germline. The V segment lost 1 base and the J segment 2 bases; nucleotides outside the gene matches: 10. The CDR3 covers 17 residues. CDR3 sequence reads: CASSLLSGMRTQETQYF. The CDR3 coding sequence is TGCGCCAGCAGCTTGCTTAGCGGGATGCGAACACAAGAGACCCAGTACTTC.

The V and J genes are TRBV30 and TRBJ2-7; tentatively, D is TRBD2 (6 bases). Trimming stripped 3 bases from V and 8 bases from J, with 11 bases between. The germline gives CDR1 GTSNPN, CDR2 SVGIG (reference sequence). The CDR3 runs 11 residues. CDR3 DNA: TGTGCCTGGAGCCGCGGGGAAAAGCAGTACTTC. This encodes CAWSRGEKQYF.

The rearrangement uses TRBV5-1 and TRBJ2-5, with D perhaps matching TRBD1 (6 bases). The CDR3 length is 15 residues. Deletions cut 4 bases from V and 8 bases from J, with 21 bases between. In germline, CDR1 is SGHRS, CDR2 YFSETQ. CDR3 sequence reads: CASSPQQGRDTTQYF. The CDR3 nucleotides read TGCGCCAGCAGCCCGCAACAGGGACGGGACACAACCCAGTACTTC.

The chain combines TRBV4-2 with TRBJ2-3; 12 bases line up with TRBD1. The CDR3 contains 17 residues. J lost 5 bases, V lost 9 bases, and 15 bases had no gene match. CDR1 and CDR2 from the germline V gene are LGHNA and YNFKEQ. CDR3 loop: CASSLAGTGGFEDTQYF. In nucleotides, the CDR3 is TGTGCCAGTTCTCTAGCCGGGACAGGGGGCTTTGAAGATACGCAGTATTTT.

V and J are TRBV30 and TRBJ2-5; D is possibly TRBD1 or TRBD2 (5 bases each). The CDR3 sequence is 14 residues long. CDR1 and CDR2 (germline): GTSNPN, SVGIG (reference sequence). Deletions cut 5 bases from V and 4 bases from J, with 17 bases between. The CDR3 here is CAWGSFGARETQYF. Here the CDR3 DNA reads TGTGCCTGGGGGTCCTTCGGGGCCCGAGAGACCCAGTACTTC.

The genes are TRBV5-4 and TRBJ2-7; 8 bases are shared with TRBD2. The germline V gene has CDR1 SGHNT and CDR2 YYREEE (reference sequence). The CDR3 runs to 15 residues. With 0 bases clipped from V and 0 bases from J, the junction kept 2 bases outside the gene matches. The CDR3 DNA reads as TGTGCCAGCAGCTTGGGGCGGGAGGTCTCCTACGAGCAGTACTTC. Protein sequence: CASSLGREVSYEQYF.

The genes are TRBV29-1 and TRBJ2-4; unclear D gene. This CDR3 has 12 amino acids. V was trimmed by 3 bases and J by 4 bases, leaving 7 bases between them. In germline, CDR1 is SQVTM, CDR2 ANQGSEA. The CDR3 DNA is TGCAGCGTTGATGGAGCGAAAAACATTCAGTACTTC. This codes for CSVDGAKNIQYF.

The rearrangement joins TRBV5-1 to TRBJ1-2; unclear D gene. The CDR3 covers 13 residues. In germline, CDR1 is SGHRS, CDR2 YFSETQ. V lost 0 bases and J 5 bases, leaving 8 bases between the germline ends. The CDR3, as DNA: TGCGCCAGCAGCTTGGAGGCGGAGTATGGCTACACCTTC. Translating it yields CASSLEAEYGYTF.

The chain employs TRBV6-5 and TRBJ2-5; D is unclear. The V end was cut by 4 bases, the J end by 5 bases, with 14 bases between. Germline loops: CDR1 MNHEY, CDR2 SVGAGI. The CDR3 runs 14 residues. CDR3 coding DNA: TGTGCCAGCAGTTTACGGGTTCCGTTGGAGACCCAGTACTTC. Translated: CASSLRVPLETQYF.

V usage is TRBV2 and J usage is TRBJ1-1; 9 bases map to TRBD1. The CDR3 length is 16 residues. CDR1 is SNHLY and CDR2 is FYNNEI in the germline V gene. Trimming took 6 bases from V and 2 from J; bases not matched to a gene: 10. The CDR3 coding sequence is TGTGCCAGCAGCGAGAACAGGGGGCGGTTCAACACTGAAGCTTTCTTT. Residues: CASSENRGRFNTEAFF.

J is TRBJ1-4 and V is TRBV21-1. TRBV21-1 constitutes a pseudogene. CDR3 size: 18 residues. The CDR3 is CASSKGPDTSATNEKLFF. As DNA, the CDR3 is TGTGCCAGCAGCAAGGGACCGGATACCAGTGCAACTAATGAAAAACTGTTTTTT.

The chain is built from TRBV19 and TRBJ2-7, with TRBD2 as a possible D gene (6 bases). The length of the CDR3 is 14 residues. V was pared by 3 bases and J by 3 bases, with 12 bases between. Germline CDR1 LNHDA, CDR2 SQIVND (reference sequence). The chain's CDR3 is CASSIAGRFYEQYF. CDR3 DNA: TGTGCCAGTAGTATTGCGGGACGCTTCTACGAGCAGTACTTC.

This clone was observed a few times. The chain joins TRBV10-3 to TRBJ2-2, with TRBD1 matching over 8 bases. The V and J ends lost 2 bases and 8 bases, in that order; junction bases with no gene match: 4. CDR3 length: 14 residues. The V gene's germline CDR1 is ENHRY and CDR2 SYGVKD. CDR3 in amino acids: CAISEQGARGELFF. As DNA, the CDR3 is TGTGCCATCAGTGAGCAGGGGGCGAGGGGGGAGCTGTTTTTT.

This rearrangement joins TRBV6-1 to TRBJ1-6; a weak D match, TRBD1 (5 bases). The V and J ends lost 6 bases and 9 bases respectively, with 15 bases between them. The CDR3 covers 14 residues. Germline lookup yields CDR1 MNHNS and CDR2 SASEGT. In DNA form, the CDR3 reads TGTGCCAGCAGCCCGGGGCAAGACGGTTCACCCCTCCACTTT. This codes for CASSPGQDGSPLHF.

The chain combines TRBV4-1 with TRBJ1-1; TRBD1 might be the D (6 bases). V was cut by 0 bases and J by 6 bases, with 14 bases left in between. Germline CDR1 and CDR2: MGHRA and YSYEKL. The CDR3 loop spans 15 amino acids. CDR3 residues: CASSQDLRGTAEAFF. CDR3 DNA sequence: TGCGCCAGCAGCCAAGATCTTAGGGGGACGGCTGAAGCTTTCTTT.

This sequence joins TRBV6-5 and TRBJ2-1, with D possibly matching TRBD1 (5 bases). V was pared by 5 bases and J by 7 bases, with 12 bases between. CDR1 and CDR2 (germline): MNHEY, SVGAGI. This CDR3 region has 13 residues. The CDR3 loop reads CASSAGPRNEQFF. CDR3 bases: TGTGCCAGCAGTGCAGGGCCTAGGAATGAGCAGTTCTTC.